Below are 2 T cell receptor beta chains sequenced from a single sample in a study of cytomegalovirus exposure and HLA in healthy donors. Assay: immunoSEQ multiplex PCR; the TCRdb copy retains only in-frame clones and omits some. The top ten hold around 10% of the sample, which has fewer than 90,000 clones, approximately 84% seen once. Source material: PBMCs. The receptors shown here come from a young woman in good health and CMV-seropositive.

The V gene is TRBV20-1, the J gene TRBJ1-4, with D maybe TRBD1 (5 bases). The CDR3 covers 11 residues. The V and J ends lost 0 bases and 16 bases respectively, with 12 bases between them. Germline V gene sequence: CDR1 DFQATT, CDR2 SNEGSKA (reference sequence). The CDR3 DNA reads TGCAGTGCTAGAGACCGGGGGTATCGGTTTTTT. Translating it yields CSARDRGYRFF.

This chain joins TRBV27 and TRBJ1-6; TRBD1 might be the D (6 bases). Germline lookup yields CDR1 MNHEY and CDR2 SMNVEV (reference sequence). This CDR3 is 16 amino acids long. The V gene lost 2 bases and the J gene lost 5 bases, with 13 bases spanning the gap. For the CDR3, the DNA is TGTGCCAGCAGTTTAGCAGGGGCGCCCCATAATTCACCCCTCCACTTT. Translating gives CASSLAGAPHNSPLHF.